This T cell receptor (beta chain) is from a study of regulatory T cells in long-lasting Graves disease. Building of the TCR beta libraries involved iRepertoire HTBI primers and Arm-PCR of CDR3 regions. Authors' methods: Gene usage covered over 55 TRBV and around 15 TRBJ segments. TCRdb processed the multiplex PCR reads anew with MiXCR; each CDR3 protein has one entry. The V and J calls reflect TCRdb's pipeline rather than the authors' work. The data show roughly 450,000 distinct CDR3 sequences, 20% to 30% seen once. From germline, CDR1 is MNHEY and CDR2 SMNVEV (reference sequence). Germline trimming cut 5 bases from V and 2 bases from J; bases unmatched to any gene: 14. The CDR3 is 17 residues long. Documented time point: persistent/refractory GD, antithyroid drugs over 5 years with positive TRAb. RNA extracted from PBMCs served as the sequencing template. Only a few counts were recorded for this clonotype.

The chain is built from TRBV27 and TRBJ2-7, with 8 positions matching TRBD2. The TCR originated in a female donor with Graves disease. This sample comprised peripheral blood mononuclear cells (PBMCs), obtained when the disease was refractory, from a patient treated with antithyroid drugs. The DNA for the CDR3 is TGTGCCAGCAGTCCCTGGAGGGGCGGGGGGACAACCTACGAGCAGTACTTC. This sequence encodes CASSPWRGGGTTYEQYF.